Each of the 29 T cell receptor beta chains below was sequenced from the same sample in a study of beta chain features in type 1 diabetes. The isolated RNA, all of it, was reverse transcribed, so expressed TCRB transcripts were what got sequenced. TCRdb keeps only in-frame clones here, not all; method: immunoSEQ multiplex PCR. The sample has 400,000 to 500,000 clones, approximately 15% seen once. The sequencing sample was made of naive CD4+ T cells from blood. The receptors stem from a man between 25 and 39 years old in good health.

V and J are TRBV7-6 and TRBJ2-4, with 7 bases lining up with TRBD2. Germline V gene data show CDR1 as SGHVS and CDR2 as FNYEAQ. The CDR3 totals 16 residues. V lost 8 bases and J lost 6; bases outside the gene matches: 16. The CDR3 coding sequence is TGTGCCAGCTCCCCCCTGGGGAGGGCCTCCGGAAACATTCAGTACTTC. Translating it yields CASSPLGRASGNIQYF. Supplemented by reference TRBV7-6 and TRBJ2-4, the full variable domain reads GAGVSQSPRYKVTKRGQDVALRCDPISGHVSLYWYRQALGQGPEFLTYFNYEAQQDKSGLPNDRFSAERPEGSISTLTIQRTEQRDSAMYRCASSPLGRASGNIQYFGAGTRLSVL.

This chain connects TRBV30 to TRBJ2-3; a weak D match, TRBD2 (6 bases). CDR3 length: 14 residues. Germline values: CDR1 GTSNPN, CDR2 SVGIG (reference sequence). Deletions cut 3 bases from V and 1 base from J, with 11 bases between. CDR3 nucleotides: TGTGCCTGGAGGGGAGGCGGGGGCACAGATACGCAGTATTTT. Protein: CAWRGGGGTDTQYF.

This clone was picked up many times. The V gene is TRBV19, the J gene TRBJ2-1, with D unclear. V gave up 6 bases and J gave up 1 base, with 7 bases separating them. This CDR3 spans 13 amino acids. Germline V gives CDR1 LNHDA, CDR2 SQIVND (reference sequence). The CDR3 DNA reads TGTGCCAGTAGGCCAACTTCCTACAATGAGCAGTTCTTC. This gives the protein CASRPTSYNEQFF.

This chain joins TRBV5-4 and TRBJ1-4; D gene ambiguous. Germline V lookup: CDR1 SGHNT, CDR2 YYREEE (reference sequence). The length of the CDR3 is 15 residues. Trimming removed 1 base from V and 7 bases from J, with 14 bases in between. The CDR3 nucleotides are TGTGCCAGCAGCTTGAGAGGACCCACGGGTGAAAAACTGTTTTTT. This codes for CASSLRGPTGEKLFF.

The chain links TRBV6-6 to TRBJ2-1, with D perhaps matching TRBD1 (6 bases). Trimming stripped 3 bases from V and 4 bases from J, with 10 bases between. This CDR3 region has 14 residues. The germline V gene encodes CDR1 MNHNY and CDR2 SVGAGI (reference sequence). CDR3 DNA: TGTGCCAGCAGTTATCTGGGGGCTTACAATGAGCAGTTCTTC. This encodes CASSYLGAYNEQFF.

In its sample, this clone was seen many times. CDR3 region: CSVEDHKGTEAFF. The CDR3, as DNA: TGCAGCGTTGAAGATCACAAGGGCACTGAAGCTTTCTTT. The V and J genes are TRBV29-1 and TRBJ1-1; D is unresolved. The germline V and J ends were trimmed by 0 bases and 4 bases, with 9 bases remaining between them. This CDR3 has 13 residues. Germline V gene data show CDR1 as SQVTM and CDR2 as ANQGSEA.

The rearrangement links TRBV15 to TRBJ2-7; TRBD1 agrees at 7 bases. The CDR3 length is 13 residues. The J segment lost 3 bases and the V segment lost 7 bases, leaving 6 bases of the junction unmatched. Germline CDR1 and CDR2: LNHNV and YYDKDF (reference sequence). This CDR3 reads CATTATGHYEQYF. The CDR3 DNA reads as TGTGCCACCACCGCGACAGGGCACTACGAGCAGTACTTC.

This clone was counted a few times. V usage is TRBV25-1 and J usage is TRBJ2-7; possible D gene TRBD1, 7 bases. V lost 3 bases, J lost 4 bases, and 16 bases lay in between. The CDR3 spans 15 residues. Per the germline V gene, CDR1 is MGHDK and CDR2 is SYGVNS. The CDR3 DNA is TGTGCCAGCAGTGATTCAGGGGGGACGAGGTACGAGCAGTACGTC. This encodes CASSDSGGTRYEQYV.

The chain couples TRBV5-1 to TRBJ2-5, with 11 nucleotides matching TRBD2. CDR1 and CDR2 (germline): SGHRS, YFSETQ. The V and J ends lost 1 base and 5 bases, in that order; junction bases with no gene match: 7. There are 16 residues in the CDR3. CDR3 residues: CASSLRTSGSDETQYF. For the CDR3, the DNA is TGCGCCAGCAGCTTGAGAACTAGCGGGAGTGATGAGACCCAGTACTTC.

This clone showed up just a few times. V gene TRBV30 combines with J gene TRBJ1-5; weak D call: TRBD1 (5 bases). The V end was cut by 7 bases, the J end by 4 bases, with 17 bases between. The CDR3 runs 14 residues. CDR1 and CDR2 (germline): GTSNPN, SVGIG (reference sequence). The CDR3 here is CAFDLGPLNQPQHF. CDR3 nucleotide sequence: TGTGCCTTTGACTTGGGGCCGCTTAATCAGCCCCAGCATTTT.

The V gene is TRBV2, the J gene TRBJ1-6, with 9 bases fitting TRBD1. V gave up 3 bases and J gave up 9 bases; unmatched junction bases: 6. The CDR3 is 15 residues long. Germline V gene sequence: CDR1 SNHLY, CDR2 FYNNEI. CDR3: CASSELTGGSSPLHF. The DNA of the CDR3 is TGTGCCAGCAGTGAGTTGACAGGGGGTAGTTCACCCCTCCACTTT.

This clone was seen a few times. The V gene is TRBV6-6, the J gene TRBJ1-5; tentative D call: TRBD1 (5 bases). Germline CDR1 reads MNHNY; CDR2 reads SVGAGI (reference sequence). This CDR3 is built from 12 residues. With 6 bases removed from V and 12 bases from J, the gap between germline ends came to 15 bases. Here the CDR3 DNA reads TGTGCCAGCAGACCGAATCTGGGGGGCCAGCATTTT. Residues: CASRPNLGGQHF.

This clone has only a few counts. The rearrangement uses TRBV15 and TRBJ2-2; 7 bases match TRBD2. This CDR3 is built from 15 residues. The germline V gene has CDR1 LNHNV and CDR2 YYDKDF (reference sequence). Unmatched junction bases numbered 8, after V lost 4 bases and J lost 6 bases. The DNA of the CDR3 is TGTGCCACCAGCAAAGCGGGATCTGATCCCGGGGAGCTGTTTTTT. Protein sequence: CATSKAGSDPGELFF. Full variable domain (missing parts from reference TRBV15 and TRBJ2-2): DAMVIQNPRYQVTQFGKPVTLSCSQTLNHNVMYWYQQKSSQAPKLLFHYYDKDFNNEADTPDNFQSRRPNTSFCFLDIRSPGLGDTAMYLCATSKAGSDPGELFFGEGSRLTVL.

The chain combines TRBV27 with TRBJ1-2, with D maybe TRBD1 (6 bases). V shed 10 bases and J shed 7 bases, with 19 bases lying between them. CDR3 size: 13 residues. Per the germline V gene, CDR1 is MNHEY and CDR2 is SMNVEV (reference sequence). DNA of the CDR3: TGTGCCACCAGGGGTGGCACATCTCCTGGCTACACCTTC. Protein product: CATRGGTSPGYTF.

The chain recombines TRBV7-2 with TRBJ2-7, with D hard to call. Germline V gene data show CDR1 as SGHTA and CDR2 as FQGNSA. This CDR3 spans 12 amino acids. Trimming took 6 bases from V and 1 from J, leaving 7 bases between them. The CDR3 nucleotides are TGTGCCAGCAGGAAATCTTCCTACGAGCAGTACTTC. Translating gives CASRKSSYEQYF.

CDR3 loop: CASSLTAETQYF. The DNA for the CDR3 is TGTGCCAGCAGCTTAACCGCAGAGACCCAGTACTTC. This chain links TRBV7-2 with TRBJ2-5; D is uncertain. Germline V gene lookup returns CDR1 SGHTA and CDR2 FQGNSA. The CDR3 runs 12 residues. The germline V and J ends were trimmed by 2 bases and 4 bases, with 5 bases remaining between them.

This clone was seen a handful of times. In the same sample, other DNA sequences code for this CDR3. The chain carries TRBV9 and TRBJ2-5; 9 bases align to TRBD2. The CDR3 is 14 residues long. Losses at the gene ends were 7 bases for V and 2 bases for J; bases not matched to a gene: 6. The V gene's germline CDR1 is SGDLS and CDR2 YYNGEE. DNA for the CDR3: TGTGCCAGCTCCTTCGCGGGAGGGCAAGAGACCCAGTACTTC. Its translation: CASSFAGGQETQYF.

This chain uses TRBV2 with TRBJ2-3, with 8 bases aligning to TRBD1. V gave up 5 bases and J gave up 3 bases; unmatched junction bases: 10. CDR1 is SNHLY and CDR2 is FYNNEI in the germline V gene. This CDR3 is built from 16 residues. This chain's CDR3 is CASSPIRGRGTDTQYF. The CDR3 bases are TGTGCCAGCAGTCCAATCAGGGGGCGCGGGACAGATACGCAGTATTTT.

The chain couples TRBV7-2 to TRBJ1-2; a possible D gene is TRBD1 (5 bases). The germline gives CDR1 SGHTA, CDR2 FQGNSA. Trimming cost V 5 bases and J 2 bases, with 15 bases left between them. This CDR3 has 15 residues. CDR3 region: CASSLRGVRNYGYTF. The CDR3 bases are TGTGCCAGCAGCCTACGGGGGGTGAGGAACTATGGCTACACCTTC.

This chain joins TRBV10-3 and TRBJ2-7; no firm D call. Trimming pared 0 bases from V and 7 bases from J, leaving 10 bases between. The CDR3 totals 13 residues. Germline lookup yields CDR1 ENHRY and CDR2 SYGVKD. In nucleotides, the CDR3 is TGTGCCATCAGTGAGTCGGGGTACGCGGAGCAGTACTTC. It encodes CAISESGYAEQYF.

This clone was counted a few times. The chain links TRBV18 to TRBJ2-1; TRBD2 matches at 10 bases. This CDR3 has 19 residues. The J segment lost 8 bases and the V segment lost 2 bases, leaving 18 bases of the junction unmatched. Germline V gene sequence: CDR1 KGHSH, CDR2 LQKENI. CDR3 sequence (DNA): TGTGCCAGCTCACCAGGGCGGCTAGCGGGGGTTGGCGATAGCGATGAGCAGTTCTTC. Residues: CASSPGRLAGVGDSDEQFF. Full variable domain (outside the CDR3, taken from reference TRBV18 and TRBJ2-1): NAGVMQNPRHLVRRRGQEARLRCSPMKGHSHVYWYRQLPEEGLKFMVYLQKENIIDESGMPKERFSAEFPKEGPSILRIQQVVRGDSAAYFCASSPGRLAGVGDSDEQFFGPGTRLTVL.

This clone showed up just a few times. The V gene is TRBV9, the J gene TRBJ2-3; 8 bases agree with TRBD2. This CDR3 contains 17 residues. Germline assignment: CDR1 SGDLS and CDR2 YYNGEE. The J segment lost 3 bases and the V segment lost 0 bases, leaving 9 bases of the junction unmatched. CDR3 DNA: TGTGCCAGCAGCGTAGTGGACAGCGGGAGTGGGACAGATACGCAGTATTTT. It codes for CASSVVDSGSGTDTQYF.

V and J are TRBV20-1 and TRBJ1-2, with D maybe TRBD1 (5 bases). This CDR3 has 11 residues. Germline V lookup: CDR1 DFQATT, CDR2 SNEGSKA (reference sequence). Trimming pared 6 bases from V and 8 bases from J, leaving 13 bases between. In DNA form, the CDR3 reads TGCAGTGCCCCCCTGAGGGGAGGCTACACCTTC. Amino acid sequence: CSAPLRGGYTF.

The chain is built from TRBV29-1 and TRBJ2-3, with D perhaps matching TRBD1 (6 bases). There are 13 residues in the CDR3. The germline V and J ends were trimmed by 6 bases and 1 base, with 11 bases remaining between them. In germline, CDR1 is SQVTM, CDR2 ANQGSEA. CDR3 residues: CSVNRVGTDTQYF. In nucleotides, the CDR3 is TGCAGCGTAAACAGGGTTGGCACAGATACGCAGTATTTT.

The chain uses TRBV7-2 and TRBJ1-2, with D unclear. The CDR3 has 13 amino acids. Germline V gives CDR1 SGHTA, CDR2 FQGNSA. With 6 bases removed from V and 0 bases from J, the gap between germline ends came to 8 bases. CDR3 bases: TGTGCCAGCAGTTCCACAGCTAACTATGGCTACACCTTC. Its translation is CASSSTANYGYTF. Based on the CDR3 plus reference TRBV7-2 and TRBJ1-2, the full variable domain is GAGVSQSPSNKVTEKGKDVELRCDPISGHTALYWYRQSLGQGLEFLIYFQGNSAPDKSGLPSDRFSAERTGGSVSTLTIQRTQQEDSAVYLCASSSTANYGYTFGSGTRLTVV.

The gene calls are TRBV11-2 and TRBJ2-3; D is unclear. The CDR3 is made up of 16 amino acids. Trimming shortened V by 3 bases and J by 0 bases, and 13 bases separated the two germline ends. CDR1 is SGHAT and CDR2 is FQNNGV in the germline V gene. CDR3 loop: CASSLRLSASTDTQYF. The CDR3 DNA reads TGTGCCAGCAGCTTGCGACTTTCTGCTAGCACAGATACGCAGTATTTT.

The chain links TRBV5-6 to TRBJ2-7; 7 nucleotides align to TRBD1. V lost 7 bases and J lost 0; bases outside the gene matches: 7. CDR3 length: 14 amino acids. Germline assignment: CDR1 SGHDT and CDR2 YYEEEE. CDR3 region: CASGPTGISYEQYV. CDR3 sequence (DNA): TGTGCCAGCGGACCGACAGGGATCTCCTACGAGCAGTACGTC.

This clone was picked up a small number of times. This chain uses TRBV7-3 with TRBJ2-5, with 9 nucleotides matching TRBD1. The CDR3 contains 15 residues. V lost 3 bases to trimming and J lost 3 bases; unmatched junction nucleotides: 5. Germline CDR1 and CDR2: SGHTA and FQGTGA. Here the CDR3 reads CASSLTGGSEETQYF. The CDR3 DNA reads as TGTGCCAGCAGCTTGACAGGGGGTTCAGAAGAGACCCAGTACTTC.

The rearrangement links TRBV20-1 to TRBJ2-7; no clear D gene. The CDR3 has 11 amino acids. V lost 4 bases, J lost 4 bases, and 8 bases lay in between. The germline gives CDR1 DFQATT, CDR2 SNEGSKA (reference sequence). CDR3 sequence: CSATDKYEQYF. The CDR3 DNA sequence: TGCAGTGCTACTGACAAGTACGAGCAGTACTTC.